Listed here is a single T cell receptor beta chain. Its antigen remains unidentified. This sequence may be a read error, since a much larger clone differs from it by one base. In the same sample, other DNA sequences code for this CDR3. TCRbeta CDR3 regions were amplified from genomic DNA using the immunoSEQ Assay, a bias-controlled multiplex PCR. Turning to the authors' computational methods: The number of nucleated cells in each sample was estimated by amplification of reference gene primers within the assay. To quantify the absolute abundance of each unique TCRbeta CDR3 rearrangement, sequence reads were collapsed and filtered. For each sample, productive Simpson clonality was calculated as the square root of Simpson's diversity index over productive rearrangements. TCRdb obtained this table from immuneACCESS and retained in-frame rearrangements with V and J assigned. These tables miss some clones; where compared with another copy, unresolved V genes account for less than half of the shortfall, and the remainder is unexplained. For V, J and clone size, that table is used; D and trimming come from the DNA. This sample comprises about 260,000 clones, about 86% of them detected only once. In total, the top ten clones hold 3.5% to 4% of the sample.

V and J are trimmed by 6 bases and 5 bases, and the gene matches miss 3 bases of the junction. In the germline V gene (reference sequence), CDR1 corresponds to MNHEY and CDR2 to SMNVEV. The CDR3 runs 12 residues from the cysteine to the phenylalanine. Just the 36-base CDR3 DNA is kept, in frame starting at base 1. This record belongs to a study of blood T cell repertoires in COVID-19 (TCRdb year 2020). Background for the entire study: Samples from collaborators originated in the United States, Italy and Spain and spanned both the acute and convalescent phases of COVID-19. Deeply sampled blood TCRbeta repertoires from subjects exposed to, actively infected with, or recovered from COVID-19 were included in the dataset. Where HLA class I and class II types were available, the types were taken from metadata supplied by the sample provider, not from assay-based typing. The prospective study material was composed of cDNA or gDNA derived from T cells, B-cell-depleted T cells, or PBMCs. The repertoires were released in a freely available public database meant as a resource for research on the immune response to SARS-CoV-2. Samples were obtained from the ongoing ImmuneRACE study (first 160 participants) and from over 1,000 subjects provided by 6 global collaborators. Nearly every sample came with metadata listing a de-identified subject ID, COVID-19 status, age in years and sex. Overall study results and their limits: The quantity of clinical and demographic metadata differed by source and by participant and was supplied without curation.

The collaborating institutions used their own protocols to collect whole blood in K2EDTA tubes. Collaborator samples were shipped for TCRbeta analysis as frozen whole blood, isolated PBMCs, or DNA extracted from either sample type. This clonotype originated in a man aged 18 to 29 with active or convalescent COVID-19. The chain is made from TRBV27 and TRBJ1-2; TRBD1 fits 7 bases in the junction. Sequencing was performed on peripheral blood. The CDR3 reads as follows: CASSETGYGYTF. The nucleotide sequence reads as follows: TGTGCCAGCAGCGAGACAGGGTATGGCTACACCTTC.